The 8 T cell receptor beta chains below all came from one sample that was sequenced in a study of T-cell memory formation after mild COVID-19. In TCRdb, the 5' RACE reads were re-called with MiXCR into one record per CDR3 protein. The sample lists 350,000 to 550,000 distinct CDR3 sequences, approximately 18% occurring once. Sample: PBMCs or a T cell subset sorted from them (not recorded which). The receptors originated from a man aged 18 to 30 who had mild COVID-19 (a few samples of this study predate the infection). Cell type and time point are not known.

The V and J genes are TRBV5-5 and TRBJ2-7; no clear D. The CDR3 extends over 14 amino acids. V was shortened by 4 bases and J by 2 bases, with 13 bases between the two germline ends. CDR1 and CDR2 (germline): SGHKS, YYEKEE (reference sequence). CDR3 protein: CASSLLHPTYEQYF. CDR3 DNA sequence: TGTGCCAGCAGCCTGCTCCACCCTACCTACGAGCAGTACTTC.

This clonotype turned up a few times. The chain links TRBV10-2 to TRBJ1-5; the D gene is possibly TRBD1 (6 bases). In germline, CDR1 is WSHSY, CDR2 SAAADI. Trimming removed 2 bases at V and 2 bases at J, with 10 bases between. CDR3 length equals 15 residues. The CDR3 DNA sequence: TGCGCCAGCAGTGAGACAGGGAAAGGCAATCAGCCCCAGCATTTT. Translated: CASSETGKGNQPQHF.

The gene calls are TRBV7-3 and TRBJ1-1; no clear D. With 6 bases removed from V and 1 base from J, the gap between germline ends came to 12 bases. The CDR3 consists of 14 residues. The germline V gene encodes CDR1 SGHTA and CDR2 FQGTGA. CDR3 sequence reads: CASSPIIGNTEAFF. For the CDR3, the DNA is TGTGCCAGCAGTCCCATTATCGGGAACACTGAAGCTTTCTTT.

This clonotype has a handful of counts. The chain combines TRBV7-9 with TRBJ2-5; 9 bases line up with TRBD1. The CDR3 runs 15 residues. Looked up from germline, CDR1 is SEHNR and CDR2 is FQNEAQ (reference sequence). After removal of 2 bases from V and 5 bases from J, the junction contained 6 bases not matched to a gene. This chain's CDR3 is CASSLPLGTGETQYF. The CDR3 DNA reads TGTGCCAGCAGCTTACCCCTAGGGACAGGGGAGACCCAGTACTTC.

Only a few counts were recorded for this clonotype. V gene TRBV11-2 combines with J gene TRBJ2-3; tentative D call: TRBD2 (7 bases). The CDR3 has 18 residues. CDR1 SGHAT and CDR2 FQNNGV come from the germline V gene. The V gene lost 5 bases and the J gene lost 2 bases, with 23 bases spanning the gap. The CDR3: CASSLNTGGALLTDTQYF. The CDR3 coding sequence is TGTGCCAGCAGCCTAAACACTGGGGGGGCGCTCCTCACAGATACGCAGTATTTT.

The rearrangement joins TRBV5-1 to TRBJ2-1, with D perhaps assigned TRBD1 or TRBD2 (6 bases each). From germline, CDR1 is SGHRS and CDR2 YFSETQ. The CDR3 totals 15 residues. V lost 4 bases and J 7 bases, leaving 18 bases between the germline ends. The CDR3 spells CASSIIQGLRNEQFF. The CDR3 DNA reads as TGCGCCAGCAGCATAATACAGGGACTCAGAAATGAGCAGTTCTTC.

This clonotype was recorded at least ten times. V and J are TRBV7-2 and TRBJ2-2; D ambiguous. CDR1 is SGHTA, CDR2 FQGNSA, per germline. Trimming took 1 base from V and 1 from J, leaving 10 bases between them. The CDR3 spans 16 residues. The CDR3: CASSLDPPGNTGELFF. The CDR3 nucleotides read TGTGCCAGCAGCTTAGATCCTCCAGGGAACACCGGGGAGCTGTTTTTT.

This chain links TRBV20-1 with TRBJ2-7; TRBD2 matches 7 bases. The trim removed 6 bases at V and 3 bases at J, leaving 11 bases unmatched. This CDR3 is built from 14 residues. Germline V gene sequence: CDR1 DFQATT, CDR2 SNEGSKA (reference sequence). The CDR3 DNA sequence: TGCAGTGCCAAAGGACATCGGGGGGACTACGAGCAGTACGTC. Protein product: CSAKGHRGDYEQYV.